The rows below give T cell receptor beta chains drawn from one sample of a study of T cell responses to AZD1222 COVID-19 vaccine. Here immunoSEQ multiplex PCR was the method, and the copy in TCRdb shows in-frame clones only, minus some. The sample lists 90,000 to 120,000 clones; 75% to 95% were seen once. The sample in question was peripheral blood, obtained 28 days after the second AZD1222 dose. The receptors stem from an adult who received the AZD1222 COVID-19 vaccine. Each CDR3 is given with its conserved first and last residue. A D gene is named only where the DNA matches it firmly. Clone size is given for some rows only: seen once, a few or many times, or a class if the clone is expanded.

once	TRBV30	TRBJ1-5	NA	TGTGCCTGCGCTCGGGGAAGCAATCAGCCCCAGCATTTT	CACARGSNQPQHF
NA	TRBV29-1	TRBJ1-2	NA	TGCAGCGTCGCGACAGCCACTAACTATGGCTACACCTTC	CSVATATNYGYTF
NA	TRBV4-1	TRBJ2-7	NA	TGCGCCAGCAGCCGGGAAGGTGGAGGGAGATCCTACGAGCAGTACTTC	CASSREGGGRSYEQYF
NA	TRBV29-1	TRBJ1-1	TRBD1	TGCAGCGGGGGACAGGGTGGGACTGAAGCTTTCTTT	CSGGQGGTEAFF
NA	TRBV5-1	TRBJ1-1	NA	TGCGCCAGCAGCTTCCAGGGGAACACTGAAGCTTTCTTT	CASSFQGNTEAFF
once	TRBV9	TRBJ2-7	NA	TGTGCCAGCAGCGTAGTTTGGGACTCCTACGAGCAGTACTTC	CASSVVWDSYEQYF
NA	TRBV6-2/TRBV6-3	TRBJ1-6	NA	TGTGCCAGCAGTTCGGGGGGTATTCTGGCAGGAAAGATGGATTCACCCCTCCACTTT	CASSSGGILAGKMDSPLHF
NA	TRBV4-2	TRBJ2-3	NA	TGTGCCAGCAGCCAAGATCAGGTGGGAGAGGATACGCAGTATTTT	CASSQDQVGEDTQYF
NA	TRBV28	TRBJ1-4	NA	TGTGCCAGCATCCCGGGGGGGGGAACTAATGAAAAACTGTTTTTT	CASIPGGGTNEKLFF
NA	TRBV24-1	TRBJ1-2	NA	TGTGCCACCAGTGACCCGGGCGAGGGATACAATGGCTACACCTTC	CATSDPGEGYNGYTF
NA	TRBV7-2	TRBJ1-5	NA	TGTGCCAGCAGCTTAGCTGGGGCCAATCAGCCCCAGCATTTT	CASSLAGANQPQHF
NA	TRBV25-1	TRBJ2-3	TRBD2	TGTGCCAGCAGTGGAGTAGCGGGAGAGCTCACAGATACGCAGTATTTT	CASSGVAGELTDTQYF
NA	TRBV5-8	TRBJ2-3	TRBD1	TGTGCCAGCAGCCGGGGACAGTCCACAGATACGCAGTATTTT	CASSRGQSTDTQYF
NA	TRBV19	TRBJ1-5	NA	TGTGCCAGTAGTCGGGGGGCAGCTCAGCCCCAGCATTTT	CASSRGAAQPQHF
NA	TRBV19	TRBJ2-1	NA	TGTGCCAGTAGTTTGGACAGCTACAATGAGCAGTTCTTC	CASSLDSYNEQFF